Each of the 2 T cell receptor beta chains below was sequenced from the same sample in a study of regulatory T cells in long-lasting Graves disease. The TCR beta library used iRepertoire HTBI primers with Arm-PCR amplification of CDR3. TCRdb re-called the multiplex PCR reads through MiXCR, storing one row per CDR3 protein. The sample contains about 460,000 distinct CDR3 sequences, 20% to 25% of which appear only once. Sample time point: persistent/refractory GD, antithyroid drugs over 5 years with positive TRAb. Extracted PBMC RNA gave rise to the TCR library. The sequencing here drew on peripheral blood mononuclear cells (PBMCs), taken when the disease was refractory, from a patient treated with antithyroid drugs. The source of these receptors is a female donor with Graves disease.

The chain links TRBV19 to TRBJ1-5, with a possible D match to TRBD1 (5 bases). The ends were cut back, 10 bases at V and 3 bases at J, with 22 bases in the middle. This CDR3 region has 16 residues. The germline V gene encodes CDR1 LNHDA and CDR2 SQIVND (reference sequence). The CDR3 nucleotides read TGTGCCACAAAAGGCAGGGAAGGATTCAACAATCAGCCCCAGCATTTT. This encodes CATKGREGFNNQPQHF.

In its sample, this clonotype was seen many times. The V call is TRBV25-1, the J call TRBJ2-5, with a tentative D call TRBD1 (5 bases). Germline V CDR1 and CDR2: MGHDK, SYGVNS. V shed 4 bases and J shed 4 bases, with 13 bases lying between them. CDR3 length: 14 residues. Written as DNA, the CDR3 is TGTGCCAGCAGTGCAGGGTCCGTAGTAGAGACCCAGTACTTC. Its protein product is CASSAGSVVETQYF.